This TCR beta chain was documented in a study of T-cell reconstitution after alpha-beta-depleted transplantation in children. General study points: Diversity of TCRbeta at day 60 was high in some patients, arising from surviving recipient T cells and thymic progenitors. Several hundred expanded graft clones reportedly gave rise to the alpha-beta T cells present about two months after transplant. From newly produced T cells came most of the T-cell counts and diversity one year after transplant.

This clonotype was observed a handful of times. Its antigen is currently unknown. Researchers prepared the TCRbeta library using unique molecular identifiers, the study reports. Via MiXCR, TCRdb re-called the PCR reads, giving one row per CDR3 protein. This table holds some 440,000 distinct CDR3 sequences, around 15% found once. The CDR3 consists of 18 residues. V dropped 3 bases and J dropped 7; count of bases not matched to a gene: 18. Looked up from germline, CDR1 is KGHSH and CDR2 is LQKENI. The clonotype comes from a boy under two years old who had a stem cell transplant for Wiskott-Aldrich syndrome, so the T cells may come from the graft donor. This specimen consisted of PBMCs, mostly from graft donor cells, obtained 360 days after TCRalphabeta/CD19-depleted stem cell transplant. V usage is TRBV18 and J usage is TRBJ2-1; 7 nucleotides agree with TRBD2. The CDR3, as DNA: TGTGCCAGCTCACCGGCCCGGGTTTTCGAGCGGGGATGGAATGAGCAGTTCTTC. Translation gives CASSPARVFERGWNEQFF.